Listed below are T cell receptor beta chains from one sample, sequenced in a study of shared clonotypes between healthy human individuals. Profiling relied on immunoSEQ multiplex PCR, and the TCRdb table lists in-frame clones only, not all of them. The sample includes roughly 2.1 million clones, approximately 94% seen only once; the top ten take 1.5% to 2%. The specimen was naive CD8+ T cells from PBMCs. The source of these receptors is a man aged 18 to 35 in good health. Some clones in this sample may be carry-over from other donors' samples. Each CDR3 is given with its conserved first and last residue. D genes are given only for firm matches. Clone size is not always given. Where it is, it says once, few, many or a class for expanded clones.

. | TRBD2 | TRBJ2-3 | TRBV9 | TGTGCCAGCAGCGTCCCAGCGGGAGTAACAGATACGCAGTATTTT | CASSVPAGVTDTQYF
once | . | TRBJ2-7 | TRBV5-1 | TGCGCCAGCAGCTTGGGCCAGGGCAACGAGCAGTACTTC | CASSLGQGNEQYF
. | TRBD2 | TRBJ2-1 | TRBV28 | TGTGCCAGCAAATCCCCCGGGACTAGCTGGAATGAGCAGTTCTTC | CASKSPGTSWNEQFF
. | TRBD1 | TRBJ1-5 | TRBV7-8 | TGTGCCAGCAGCTTAACGGACAGGGCAGGTCAGCCCCAGCATTTT | CASSLTDRAGQPQHF
. | . | TRBJ2-3 | TRBV9 | TGTGCCAGCAGCCCCTATAACCTCGGTCGCACAGATACGCAGTATTTT | CASSPYNLGRTDTQYF
. | . | TRBJ1-2 | TRBV5-8 | TGTGCCAGCAGCTTGGTCAGGGAAGTTAACTATGGCTACACCTTC | CASSLVREVNYGYTF
. | . | TRBJ1-2 | TRBV28 | TGTGCCAGCTATACTAGAGTGGACAGCTTTATCCATGTTTATGGCTACACCTTC | CASYTRVDSFIHVYGYTF
. | . | TRBJ2-3 | TRBV10-1 | TGCGCCAGCAGTGAGTTCATAGGGGCGAGACCGGATACGCAGTATTTT | CASSEFIGARPDTQYF
. | TRBD1 | TRBJ2-1 | TRBV5-1 | TGCGCCAGCAGCGGTACAGGGGGAGTGCTGGATGAGCAGTTCTTC | CASSGTGGVLDEQFF
. | . | TRBJ2-7 | TRBV29-1 | TGCAGCGTGTTTGGTCCCGCCTACGAGCAGTACTTC | CSVFGPAYEQYF
. | . | TRBJ2-1 | TRBV7-9 | TGTGCCAGCAGTGGAGCCCCGCGCCTCAGCGGTGAGCAGTTCTTC | CASSGAPRLSGEQFF
. | TRBD1 | TRBJ2-2 | TRBV6-6 | TGTGCCAGCAGGCCCGACAGGGTGAATACCGGGGAGCTGTTTTTT | CASRPDRVNTGELFF
. | TRBD1 | TRBJ1-5 | TRBV10-2 | TGCGCCAGCAGTGAGGGACAGGGGTTATCGGCGAGCAATCAGCCCCAGCATTTT | CASSEGQGLSASNQPQHF
. | . | TRBJ1-4 | TRBV11-2 | TGTGCCAGCAGCCCGGGACCCTATTCAACTAATGAAAAACTGTTTTTT | CASSPGPYSTNEKLFF
. | TRBD2 | TRBJ2-3 | TRBV4-1 | TGCGCCAGCAGCTATTTAACGGGAGGGCCGTCAGATACGCAGTATTTT | CASSYLTGGPSDTQYF
. | . | TRBJ1-1 | TRBV5-1 | TGCGCCAGCAGCTTGGATCCAGTGAACACTGAAGCTTTCTTT | CASSLDPVNTEAFF
. | . | TRBJ2-3 | TRBV10-3 | TGTGCCATCAGTGAAGAGGGAACAGGGAATGAATTTGGTACGCAGTATTTT | CAISEEGTGNEFGTQYF
. | . | TRBJ2-2 | TRBV14 | TGTGCCAGCAGCCAAGAGCCTCGGACAGTATCTAACACCGGGGAGCTGTTTTTT | CASSQEPRTVSNTGELFF
. | . | TRBJ2-2 | TRBV7-9 | TGTGCCAGCAGCCCCTCGGAAGGCGACACCGGGGAGCTGTTTTTT | CASSPSEGDTGELFF
. | TRBD2 | TRBJ2-7 | TRBV5-1 | TGCGCCAGCAGCGGCGGGAGCCCTTACGAGCAGTACTTC | CASSGGSPYEQYF
. | TRBD1 | TRBJ2-7 | TRBV18 | TGTGCCAGCTCACCTAGGGGACAGGACTACGAGCAGTACTTC | CASSPRGQDYEQYF
. | . | TRBJ2-1 | TRBV9 | TGTGCCAGCAGTAGGGGGTTGGAACAGTTCTTC | CASSRGLEQFF